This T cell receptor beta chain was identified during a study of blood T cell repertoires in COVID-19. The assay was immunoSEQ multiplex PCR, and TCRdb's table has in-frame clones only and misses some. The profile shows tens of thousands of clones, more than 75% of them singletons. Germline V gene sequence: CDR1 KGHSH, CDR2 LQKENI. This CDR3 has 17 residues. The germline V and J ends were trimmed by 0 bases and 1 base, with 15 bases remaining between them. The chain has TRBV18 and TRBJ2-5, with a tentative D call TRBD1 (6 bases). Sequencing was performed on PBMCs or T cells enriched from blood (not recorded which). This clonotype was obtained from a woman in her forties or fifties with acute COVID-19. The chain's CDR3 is CASSPPGRGRGQETQYF. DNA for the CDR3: TGTGCCAGCTCACCACCGGGCAGGGGAAGGGGCCAAGAGACCCAGTACTTC. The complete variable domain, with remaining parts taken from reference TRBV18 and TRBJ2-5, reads NAGVMQNPRHLVRRRGQEARLRCSPMKGHSHVYWYRQLPEEGLKFMVYLQKENIIDESGMPKERFSAEFPKEGPSILRIQQVVRGDSAAYFCASSPPGRGRGQETQYFGPGTRLLVL.